This T cell receptor (beta chain) is drawn from a study of T cell responses to AZD1222 COVID-19 vaccine. General study points: Spike-specific TCR breadth and depth grew following two AZD1222 doses. A reported finding is that nearly half of spike-specific TCRs target unmutated variant regions. Only five or six AZD1222 recipients were seropositive at baseline.

With regard to this clone: The antigen is not known.

Repertoires were generated with immunoSEQ multiplex PCR, while TCRdb's copy carries only in-frame clones and drops some. The table shows approximately 160,000 clones, with less than 95% occurring only once. The germline CDR1 and CDR2 sequences are SGHTA and FQGNSA. The length of the CDR3 is 12 residues. V was cut by 4 bases and J by 6 bases, with 8 bases left in between. This specimen was peripheral blood, taken on day 0 of AZD1222 vaccination. The V call is TRBV7-2, the J call TRBJ2-3; no clear D gene. The source is an adult in good health. CDR3 coding DNA: TGTGCCAGCAGCTACATAAGGGATACGCAGTATTTT. It codes for CASSYIRDTQYF.